This record looks at one TCR beta chain sequence and its context. Its matching antigen is unknown. Assay: immunoSEQ multiplex PCR; the TCRdb copy retains only in-frame clones and omits some. The sample lists roughly 120,000 clones, about 91% occurring once. The data are from a study of T cell responses to AZD1222 COVID-19 vaccine. Study observations and caveats: The donor cohort was predominantly white British with a female majority, and clonal diversity may have been underestimated.

Deletions cut 3 bases from V and 4 bases from J, with 10 bases between. Per the germline V gene, CDR1 is LNHDA and CDR2 is SQIVND (reference sequence). The length of the CDR3 is 14 residues. This chain joins TRBV19 and TRBJ1-5, with D perhaps TRBD1 (5 bases). The material sequenced was peripheral blood, taken on day 0 of AZD1222 vaccination. The sequence was obtained from an adult in good health. The CDR3 is CASSIRDVNQPQHF. CDR3 in DNA: TGTGCCAGTAGTATCCGGGACGTAAATCAGCCCCAGCATTTT.